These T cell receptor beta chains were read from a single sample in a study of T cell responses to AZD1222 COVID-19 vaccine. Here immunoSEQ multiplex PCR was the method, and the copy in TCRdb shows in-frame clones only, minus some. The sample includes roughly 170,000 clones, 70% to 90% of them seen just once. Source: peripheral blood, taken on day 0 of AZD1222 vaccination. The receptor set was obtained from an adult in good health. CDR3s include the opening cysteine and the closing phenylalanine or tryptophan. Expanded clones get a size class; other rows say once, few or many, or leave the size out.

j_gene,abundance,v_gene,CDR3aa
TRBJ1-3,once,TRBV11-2,CASSLAGNTIYF
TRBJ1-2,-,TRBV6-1,CASSERQGSGYTF
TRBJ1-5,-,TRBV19,CASNRASNSNQPQHF
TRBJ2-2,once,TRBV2,CASSGGTTNTGELFF
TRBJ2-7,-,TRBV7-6,CASSLGQTEQYF
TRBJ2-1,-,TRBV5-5,CASSLGQKNEQFF
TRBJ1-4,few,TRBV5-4,CASSSGGGSNEKLFF
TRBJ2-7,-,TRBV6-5,CASSYFWGPQYEQYF
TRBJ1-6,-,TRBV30,CAWSGQSSYNSPLHF
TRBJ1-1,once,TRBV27,CASSSTGNTEAFF
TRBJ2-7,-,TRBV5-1,CASSLELGGHYEQYF
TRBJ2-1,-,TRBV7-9,CASSPIGLAGINEQFF
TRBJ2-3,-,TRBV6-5,CASSTRTRVTDTQYF
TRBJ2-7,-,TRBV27,CASSSGGKGAQYF